This is a list of T cell receptor beta chains from one sample in a study of T cells in Graves' hyperthyroidism and ophthalmopathy. TCRdb ran MiXCR on the multiplex PCR reads and lists one entry per CDR3 protein. The table has over 200,000 distinct CDR3 sequences, under 20% seen once; the top ten hold approximately 50%. The sequencing sample was made of blood. The source is a man aged 50-59 years with Graves' hyperthyroidism. Each CDR3 is given with its conserved first and last residue.

TRBV7-8	TRBJ1-2	CASSPQGQGVIYGYTF
TRBV28	TRBJ2-7	CASSEGGTLNYEQYF
TRBV3-1	TRBJ1-1	CASSQGQENTEAFF
TRBV4-3	TRBJ2-7	CASSPGRAQGSYEQYF
TRBV29-1	TRBJ1-6	CSAGDGYNSPLHF
TRBV20-1	TRBJ2-3	CSARLAGKETDTQYF
TRBV6-1	TRBJ2-4	CASSEVVLRVAKNIQYF
TRBV29-1	TRBJ2-2	CSAIQGSNTGELFF
TRBV6-1	TRBJ1-2	CASSPRTGAGGSYGYTF
TRBV4-3	TRBJ2-3	CASSQDRPDTQYF
TRBV6-2/TRBV6-3	TRBJ1-1	CASSPTDNTEAFF
TRBV7-2	TRBJ2-1	CASSYWTSGRAGNTEQFF
TRBV28	TRBJ1-1	CASRSGTGVTEAFF
TRBV2	TRBJ2-5	CASSQNQETQYF
TRBV27	TRBJ1-1	CASSSIQGAEAFF
TRBV7-2	TRBJ2-1	CASSYWTSGRPQFF
TRBV20-1	TRBJ2-3	CSARAGLADTQYF
TRBV28	TRBJ1-2	CASSAPDRYYGYTF
TRBV7-3	TRBJ2-7	CASSLNGPTPEQYF
TRBV2	TRBJ2-5	CASRTITETQYF
TRBV5-1	TRBJ2-2	CASSLGGDNTGELFF
TRBV25-1	TRBJ1-5	CASSEGDSNQPQHF
TRBV13	TRBJ2-5	CASSQDRGTTQYF
TRBV2	TRBJ1-1	CASRNQMGDTEAFF
TRBV11-2	TRBJ1-1	CASSTQVGTEAFF
TRBV7-8	TRBJ1-3	CASSLLRISGNTIYF
TRBV28	TRBJ1-6	CASRPDRRWSPLHF
TRBV20-1	TRBJ1-1	CSASGQEVMNTEAFF